These 13 T cell receptor beta chains were all obtained from the same sample, sequenced in a study of shared clonotypes between healthy human individuals. Clones were read by immunoSEQ multiplex PCR, and TCRdb kept only the in-frame ones, dropping some. The sample has about 450,000 clones, 79% seen once. The specimen sequenced was PBMCs. These receptors came from a woman aged 40 to 49 in good health. Some clones in this sample may be carry-over from other donors' samples.

The CDR3 DNA reads as TGTGCCAGCAGTCCCGCAGGGGGACCCTACAATGAGCAGTTCTTC. Protein product: CASSPAGGPYNEQFF. The rearrangement links TRBV28 to TRBJ2-1; 7 bases agree with TRBD1. The V gene end was trimmed by 5 bases and the J gene end by 2 bases; junction bases not matched to a gene: 6. CDR1 is MDHEN and CDR2 is SYDVKM in the germline V gene. This CDR3 is built from 15 residues.

This chain uses TRBV9 with TRBJ2-3, with D unresolved. Germline-derived CDR1 and CDR2 are SGDLS and YYNGEE. Trimming shortened V by 4 bases and J by 4 bases, and 13 bases separated the two germline ends. The CDR3 extends over 14 amino acids. The CDR3 region is CASSPSPLADTQYF. CDR3 DNA sequence: TGTGCCAGCAGCCCCAGCCCCCTCGCAGATACGCAGTATTTT. The full variable domain, in which reference TRBV9 and TRBJ2-3 provide the parts outside the CDR3, is DSGVTQTPKHLITATGQRVTLRCSPRSGDLSVYWYQQSLDQGLQFLIQYYNGEERAKGNILERFSAQQFPDLHSELNLSSLELGDSALYFCASSPSPLADTQYFGPGTRLTVL.

Points on this clone: At one end, the junction sequence differs from germline, possibly due to a read error. The same CDR3 arises from other DNA sequences in this sample as well. V is TRBV5-6 and J is TRBJ1-4; perhaps TRBD1 as D (6 bases). The CDR3 spans 15 residues. CDR1 is SGHDT and CDR2 is YYEEEE in the germline V gene. CDR3 sequence (DNA): TGTGCCAGCAGGTCTGCCGGGACATCTAACGAAAAACTGTTTTTT. It specifies CASRSAGTSNEKLFF.

The chain is built from TRBV28 and TRBJ2-7; 10 nucleotides agree with TRBD1. Unmatched junction bases numbered 8, after V lost 6 bases and J lost 3 bases. This CDR3 is 15 amino acids long. Germline V gene sequence: CDR1 MDHEN, CDR2 SYDVKM. This chain's CDR3 is CASSPPTGGGYEQYF. CDR3 in DNA: TGTGCCAGCAGCCCGCCGACAGGGGGCGGCTACGAGCAGTACTTC.

This clone was counted a single time. The chain employs TRBV18 and TRBJ2-3; 12 nucleotides match TRBD2. The V segment lost 6 bases and the J segment 5 bases; nucleotides outside the gene matches: 9. CDR1 is KGHSH and CDR2 is LQKENI in the germline V gene. The CDR3 has 16 residues. CDR3 in amino acids: CASSQTLAGGRDTQYF. In DNA form, the CDR3 reads TGTGCCAGCTCTCAGACTCTAGCGGGAGGGAGAGATACGCAGTATTTT.

The rearrangement uses TRBV5-4 and TRBJ1-4, with TRBD1 matching over 8 bases. The J segment lost 5 bases and the V segment lost 4 bases, leaving 4 bases of the junction unmatched. This CDR3 has 14 residues. Germline CDR1 reads SGHNT; CDR2 reads YYREEE (reference sequence). The CDR3 loop is CASSPDRGNEKLFF. The CDR3 DNA follows: TGTGCCAGCAGCCCCGACAGGGGAAATGAAAAACTGTTTTTT.

The chain joins TRBV5-4 to TRBJ2-6; 9 nucleotides agree with TRBD2. With 0 bases clipped from V and 4 bases from J, the junction kept 11 bases outside the gene matches. The CDR3 has 19 amino acids. The germline CDR1 and CDR2 sequences are SGHNT and YYREEE (reference sequence). The CDR3 loop is CASSLEGAGGPLGANVLTF. In DNA form, the CDR3 reads TGTGCCAGCAGCTTGGAGGGTGCGGGAGGGCCGTTAGGGGCCAACGTCCTGACTTTC.

V and J are TRBV5-1 and TRBJ2-2; no reliable D call. Trimming stripped 0 bases from V and 6 bases from J, with 6 bases between. The CDR3 spans 13 residues. The V gene's germline CDR1 is SGHRS and CDR2 YFSETQ. CDR3 nucleotides: TGCGCCAGCAGCTTGGGCATGGCCGGGGAGCTGTTTTTT. Translation gives CASSLGMAGELFF.

The rearrangement joins TRBV5-4 to TRBJ1-4; 10 bases are shared with TRBD1. CDR3 size: 16 residues. The germline CDR1 and CDR2 sequences are SGHNT and YYREEE (reference sequence). The ends lost 4 bases at V and 3 bases at J; junction bases unmatched: 6. This CDR3 is CASSLRQGAANEKLFF. In DNA form, the CDR3 reads TGTGCCAGCAGCCTCAGACAGGGGGCTGCTAATGAAAAACTGTTTTTT.

V and J are TRBV5-1 and TRBJ2-3, with 7 positions matching TRBD1. The V gene end was trimmed by 0 bases and the J gene end by 1 base; junction bases not matched to a gene: 8. The CDR3 is made up of 17 amino acids. Germline CDR1 SGHRS, CDR2 YFSETQ. The CDR3 region is CASSLVGRDRRTDTQYF. CDR3 nucleotides: TGCGCCAGCAGCTTGGTAGGTCGGGACAGACGCACAGATACGCAGTATTTT.

The chain joins TRBV9 to TRBJ1-5, with D perhaps TRBD1 (6 bases). Looked up from germline, CDR1 is SGDLS and CDR2 is YYNGEE. The CDR3 totals 15 residues. V lost 2 bases to trimming and J lost 1 base, with 10 bases between them. The CDR3 is CASSVGTSSNQPQHF. The DNA for the CDR3 is TGTGCCAGCAGCGTTGGGACATCCAGCAATCAGCCCCAGCATTTT.

The CDR3 reads CASSPIAASTDTQYF. In nucleotides, the CDR3 is TGTGCCAGCTCACCGATAGCGGCTAGCACAGATACGCAGTATTTT. V and J are TRBV18 and TRBJ2-3; a weak D match, TRBD2 (6 bases). The germline CDR1 and CDR2 sequences are KGHSH and LQKENI. Trimming cost V 3 bases and J 0 bases, with 10 bases left between them. The CDR3 runs to 15 residues.

The table lists this clone with a few counts. The rearrangement joins TRBV28 to TRBJ2-7, with 11 positions matching TRBD2. Germline-derived CDR1 and CDR2 are MDHEN and SYDVKM. The CDR3 loop spans 14 amino acids. V was pared by 7 bases and J by 1 base, with 3 bases of the junction left unmatched. As DNA, the CDR3 is TGTGCCAGCATCGGGACTAGCGGATCCTACGAGCAGTACTTC. It specifies CASIGTSGSYEQYF. The complete variable domain, with remaining parts taken from reference TRBV28 and TRBJ2-7, reads DVKVTQSSRYLVKRTGEKVFLECVQDMDHENMFWYRQDPGLGLRLIYFSYDVKMKEKGDIPEGYSVSREKKERFSLILESASTNQTSMYLCASIGTSGSYEQYFGPGTRLTVT.